This is a list of T cell receptor beta chains from one sample in a study of cytomegalovirus exposure and HLA in healthy donors. Only in-frame clones appear in the TCRdb table, and some are missing; sequencing was by immunoSEQ multiplex PCR. The sample contains under 200,000 clones, under 80% of which appear only once. Sequencing was performed on PBMCs. These receptors came from a man aged 40-50 years in good health and CMV-seronegative. CDR3s include the opening cysteine and the closing phenylalanine or tryptophan. Fields, in order: D gene, J gene, CDR3 length, V gene, CDR3 protein. D genes are given only for firm matches.

>.|TRBJ1-5|16|TRBV28
CASSSLGRGYNQPQHF
>TRBD1|TRBJ2-7|14|TRBV19
CATTTGTGGGEQYF
>TRBD2|TRBJ2-5|14|TRBV6-1
CASSVAGAGETQYF
>TRBD1|TRBJ2-3|13|TRBV30
CAWGQESTDTQYF
>TRBD2|TRBJ2-1|14|TRBV7-9
CASSLAGGSNEQFF
>TRBD1|TRBJ2-4|17|TRBV7-9
CASSRTGQGKAKNIQYF
>.|TRBJ2-3|15|TRBV6-1
CASSENRYSTDTQYF
>.|TRBJ1-5|16|TRBV6-6
CASSYSIGGSNQPQHF
>TRBD2|TRBJ2-7|20|TRBV2
CASTGGARFPFMRGSYEQYF
>.|TRBJ1-5|12|TRBV5-6
CASSLNFGPQHF
>TRBD1|TRBJ1-2|15|TRBV29-1
CSAASRQGPGSGYTF
>TRBD1|TRBJ1-5|18|TRBV5-8
CASSLKGQGANQNQPQHF
>TRBD2|TRBJ2-3|16|TRBV27
CASSLSGGAGADTQYF
>.|TRBJ1-2|15|TRBV6-5
CASSPGIRGWDGYTF
>.|TRBJ1-3|15|TRBV30
CAWSYSRGLENTIYF
>.|TRBJ2-1|13|TRBV27
CASKGLEKGEQFF
>.|TRBJ1-1|15|TRBV9
CASSVEGGGNTEAFF
>.|TRBJ2-1|13|TRBV2
CASRSPSYNEQFF
>.|TRBJ1-5|15|TRBV27
CASSLGGSSNQPQHF
>.|TRBJ1-2|15|TRBV6-1
CASSARGTINYGYTF
>.|TRBJ2-3|13|TRBV28
CASTGLRTDTQYF
>TRBD2|TRBJ2-7|17|TRBV10-3
CAISEVGTSGGLYEQYF
>.|TRBJ2-7|15|TRBV6-6
CASSYQTRSSYEQYF
>TRBD1|TRBJ2-1|15|TRBV5-1
CASSHGTATYNEQFF
>TRBD2|TRBJ2-1|15|TRBV13
CASSQNSGGAGEQFF
>.|TRBJ2-2|18|TRBV19
CASSSWFGTLANTGELFF
>TRBD1|TRBJ1-2|13|TRBV19
CASSDGTAYGYTF
>TRBD1|TRBJ1-1|15|TRBV28
CASSFGTGLNTEAFF
>TRBD1|TRBJ1-5|16|TRBV19
CASSIAYRGRNQPQHF
>TRBD1|TRBJ2-1|15|TRBV2
CASSANRGLYNEQFF
>TRBD2|TRBJ2-7|16|TRBV27
CASSSLLAGRAYEQYF
>.|TRBJ2-7|13|TRBV7-8
CASSPISSYEQYF
>TRBD2|TRBJ2-4|17|TRBV4-1
CASSQERGGVGKNIQYF
>.|TRBJ1-2|11|TRBV20-1
CSAGPEYGYTF
>.|TRBJ2-3|16|TRBV7-7
CASSPGSGTSTDTQYF
>.|TRBJ2-2|15|TRBV19
CASTRDTWGRGELFF
>.|TRBJ2-2|16|TRBV5-1
CASSYIGDITTGELFF
>.|TRBJ1-3|17|TRBV9
CASSQNSLTHSGNTIYF
>.|TRBJ1-6|14|TRBV19
CASRINRDDSPLHF
>TRBD1|TRBJ1-1|17|TRBV11-2
CASNHIRGQAGNTEAFF
>TRBD2|TRBJ2-3|14|TRBV2
CASSMGLAGDQQYF
>.|TRBJ1-2|13|TRBV30
CAWSSGASRGYTF
>.|TRBJ2-7|16|TRBV21-1
CASSKEGPSSAYEQYF
>TRBD2|TRBJ2-5|19|TRBV19
CASSMGQVVTSGFQETQYF
>.|TRBJ2-7|13|TRBV30
CAWSGLAIYEQYF
>TRBD2|TRBJ2-3|16|TRBV6-8
CASSYPGLAGADTQYF
>TRBD1|TRBJ2-7|14|TRBV10-1
CASTKRGQGGEQYF
>TRBD1|TRBJ2-2|14|TRBV10-3
CAIRDRQNTGELFF
>.|TRBJ2-7|13|TRBV29-1
CSVAERAGYEQYF
>TRBD1|TRBJ1-5|15|TRBV6-1
CASRRTGVGNQPQHF
>TRBD2|TRBJ2-1|15|TRBV7-9
CASSTSGRAVGEQFF
>TRBD1|TRBJ1-2|16|TRBV4-1
CASSQNRGLANYGYTF
>.|TRBJ2-7|13|TRBV6-1
CASTRTQTYEQYF
>.|TRBJ1-2|15|TRBV6-1
CASSEAPLGGYGYTF
>TRBD2|TRBJ2-3|17|TRBV11-3
CASSSGLAGGSTDTQYF
>.|TRBJ2-1|12|TRBV29-1
CSVEGWANEQFF
>TRBD2|TRBJ2-4|20|TRBV7-2
CASSLAAGGTSGLAKNIQYF